Following are 29 T cell receptor beta chains from one sample sequenced in a study of shared clonotypes between healthy human individuals. The naive CD8 fraction comprised CD45RO-negative cells positively selected for CCR7 and excluded terminally differentiated effector memory CD45RA+ cells. Data came from immunoSEQ multiplex PCR; TCRdb stores just in-frame clones and leaves some out. The sample has about 2.1 million clones, 93% seen once; the top ten hold 1.5% to 2%. The sample consisted of naive CD8+ T cells from PBMCs. These receptors were obtained from a man between 18 and 35 years old in good health. Some clones in this sample may be carry-over from other donors' samples.

The V and J genes are TRBV11-2 and TRBJ2-1; possibly TRBD1 for D (6 bases). Germline assignment: CDR1 SGHAT and CDR2 FQNNGV. The CDR3 is 14 amino acids. Trimming left V 4 bases short and J 5 bases short, with 12 bases between. The CDR3 spells CASSSWTANNEQFF. In DNA form, the CDR3 reads TGTGCCAGCAGCTCGTGGACAGCGAACAATGAGCAGTTCTTC.

The chain joins TRBV10-3 to TRBJ2-3; 10 nucleotides align to TRBD2. The V gene end was trimmed by 3 bases and the J gene end by 6 bases; junction bases not matched to a gene: 15. CDR1 ENHRY and CDR2 SYGVKD come from the germline V gene. CDR3 length: 18 amino acids. CDR3 residues: CAISDDLEAGGPGDTQYF. The CDR3 DNA is TGTGCCATCAGTGACGACTTAGAAGCGGGAGGGCCAGGGGATACGCAGTATTTT.

This chain uses TRBV19 with TRBJ1-2; 7 nucleotides agree with TRBD1. This CDR3 contains 16 residues. Germline trimming cut 3 bases from V and 2 bases from J; bases unmatched to any gene: 9. Germline V gene data show CDR1 as LNHDA and CDR2 as SQIVND (reference sequence). This CDR3 reads CASSMKEGGLNYGYTF. DNA for the CDR3: TGTGCCAGTAGTATGAAAGAAGGGGGCTTGAACTATGGCTACACCTTC.

For the CDR3, the DNA is TGTGCCTGGAGTGGTTCCGGGAGAGGCTACGAGCAGTACTTC. This gives the protein CAWSGSGRGYEQYF. V usage is TRBV30 and J usage is TRBJ2-7; TRBD2 is a possible D gene (6 bases). V was shortened by 1 base and J by 3 bases, with 13 bases between the two germline ends. This CDR3 region has 14 residues. CDR1 GTSNPN and CDR2 SVGIG come from the germline V gene (reference sequence).

J is TRBJ1-2 and V is TRBV21-1. TRBV21-1 is a known pseudogene. This CDR3 region has 15 residues. Here the CDR3 DNA reads TGTGCCAGCAGCAAAGGGAGTGCAGGATCCACAGGCTACACCTTC. It yields the protein CASSKGSAGSTGYTF.

CDR3 DNA sequence: TGCGCCAGCAGCCAAGTAGCGGGAGTAGTAGATACGCAGTATTTT. It specifies CASSQVAGVVDTQYF. This rearrangement joins TRBV4-1 to TRBJ2-3; 9 nucleotides agree with TRBD2. The ends lost 1 base at V and 5 bases at J; junction bases unmatched: 4. This CDR3 spans 15 amino acids. The V gene's germline CDR1 is MGHRA and CDR2 YSYEKL.

This chain joins TRBV19 and TRBJ2-5, with TRBD1 identical over 10 bases. The trim removed 5 bases at V and 5 bases at J, leaving 11 bases unmatched. This CDR3 is 16 amino acids long. Germline V gene lookup returns CDR1 LNHDA and CDR2 SQIVND (reference sequence). The CDR3 here is CASSEDGTGAHETQYF. Written as DNA, the CDR3 is TGTGCCAGTAGTGAGGACGGGACAGGGGCTCACGAGACCCAGTACTTC.

V is TRBV28 and J is TRBJ1-5, with 7 bases matching TRBD1. Germline V CDR1 and CDR2: MDHEN, SYDVKM. With V trimmed by 7 bases and J by 2 bases, 8 bases remained unmatched. The CDR3 is made up of 15 amino acids. The CDR3 coding sequence is TGTGCCAGCACCAAAGGGGACAGCCGCAATCAGCCCCAGCATTTT. Protein: CASTKGDSRNQPQHF.

CDR3 in DNA: TGTGCCAGCAGTCCCCGCCGGGACAGGGAGGGAGAAGCTTTCTTT. Protein: CASSPRRDREGEAFF. This sequence joins TRBV28 and TRBJ1-1, with 9 bases identical to TRBD1. After removal of 5 bases from V and 8 bases from J, the junction contained 12 bases not matched to a gene. The CDR3 totals 15 residues. CDR1 and CDR2 (germline): MDHEN, SYDVKM.

The rearrangement joins TRBV27 to TRBJ1-5, with TRBD1 identical over 11 bases. The CDR3 spans 15 residues. Germline trimming cut 4 bases from V and 9 bases from J; bases unmatched to any gene: 8. CDR1 is MNHEY, CDR2 SMNVEV, per germline (reference sequence). DNA of the CDR3: TGTGCCAGCAGTTGGGGACAGGGGGTTGTTTGGCCCCAGCATTTT. It translates to CASSWGQGVVWPQHF.

This sequence joins TRBV7-8 and TRBJ1-1, with D possibly matching TRBD1 (6 bases). V lost 4 bases, J lost 0 bases, and 9 bases lay in between. The CDR3 spans 14 residues. CDR1 and CDR2 (germline): SGHVS, FQNEAQ. CDR3 residues: CASSSRGLNTEAFF. The CDR3 DNA reads TGTGCCAGCAGCTCGAGGGGGTTGAACACTGAAGCTTTCTTT.

The CDR3: CASSPVQFRDRGHNEQFF. DNA of the CDR3: TGTGCCAGCAGCCCGGTCCAGTTCCGGGACAGGGGCCACAATGAGCAGTTCTTC. The rearrangement joins TRBV7-8 to TRBJ2-1, with 10 bases that match TRBD1. Germline values: CDR1 SGHVS, CDR2 FQNEAQ. Unmatched junction bases numbered 15, after V lost 5 bases and J lost 5 bases. This CDR3 has 18 residues. Together with reference TRBV7-8 and TRBJ2-1, the CDR3 gives the full variable domain: GAGVSQSPRYKVAKRGQDVALRCDPISGHVSLFWYQQALGQGPEFLTYFQNEAQLDKSGLPSDRFFAERPEGSVSTLKIQRTQQEDSAVYLCASSPVQFRDRGHNEQFFGPGTRLTVL.

There are a few counts of this clone. This CDR3 is also generated by other DNA sequences in the sample. This CDR3 is CASSPGTGGYEQYF. For the CDR3, the DNA is TGTGCCAGCAGCCCCGGGACAGGGGGCTACGAGCAGTACTTC. The V gene is TRBV11-2, the J gene TRBJ2-7; TRBD1 agrees at 11 bases. J gave up 3 bases and V 5 bases, and 3 bases lay outside the gene matches. CDR1 and CDR2 from the germline V gene are SGHAT and FQNNGV. This CDR3 is 14 amino acids long.

CDR3 residues: CASSETGAMGYEQYF. CDR3 DNA: TGTGCCAGCAGCGAGACAGGGGCCATGGGGTACGAGCAGTACTTC. The chain has TRBV9 and TRBJ2-7; 8 positions match TRBD1. The CDR3 is made up of 15 amino acids. CDR1 is SGDLS, CDR2 YYNGEE, per germline. Unmatched junction bases numbered 9, after V lost 3 bases and J lost 4 bases.

The chain carries TRBV6-5 and TRBJ1-2, with a weak D call TRBD1 (5 bases). The germline gives CDR1 MNHEY, CDR2 SVGAGI. Trimming cost V 4 bases and J 6 bases, with 18 bases left between them. The CDR3 sequence is 15 residues long. DNA of the CDR3: TGTGCCAGCAGTTGGTACGCCGGGGGTGGGGATGGCTACACCTTC. This encodes CASSWYAGGGDGYTF.

The CDR3, as DNA: TGTGCCAGCAGTTTCCCTGGGACAGGAGCCTACAATGAGCAGTTCTTC. This gives the protein CASSFPGTGAYNEQFF. V gene TRBV28 combines with J gene TRBJ2-1; 8 nucleotides agree with TRBD1. V trimming: 3 bases; J trimming: 2 bases; junction bases outside the gene matches: 6. Germline assignment: CDR1 MDHEN and CDR2 SYDVKM. The CDR3 covers 16 residues.

The V and J genes are TRBV28 and TRBJ2-7; 8 bases fit TRBD1. The CDR3 spans 15 residues. Germline trimming cut 2 bases from V and 4 bases from J; bases unmatched to any gene: 7. Germline CDR1 is MDHEN and CDR2 is SYDVKM. The chain's CDR3 is CASSLTPGGEYEQYF. In nucleotides, the CDR3 is TGTGCCAGCAGTTTAACCCCAGGGGGCGAGTACGAGCAGTACTTC.

CDR3 bases: TGTGCCAGCTCCCTCTTACGGGAGATGAACTACGAGCAGTACTTC. This sequence encodes CASSLLREMNYEQYF. This chain joins TRBV11-1 and TRBJ2-7; possibly TRBD2 for D (6 bases). The CDR3 has 15 residues. Germline V gene sequence: CDR1 SGHAT, CDR2 FQDESV (reference sequence). Trimming removed 8 bases from V and 3 bases from J, with 20 bases in between.

The V and J genes are TRBV30 and TRBJ2-7; a possible D gene is TRBD1 (5 bases). With 4 bases removed from V and 3 bases from J, the gap between germline ends came to 19 bases. Germline values: CDR1 GTSNPN, CDR2 SVGIG (reference sequence). The CDR3 totals 15 residues. Here the CDR3 reads CAWNGIRQGNYEQYF. CDR3 bases: TGTGCCTGGAACGGTATTAGGCAGGGAAACTACGAGCAGTACTTC. Supplemented by reference TRBV30 and TRBJ2-7, the full variable domain reads SQTIHQWPATLVQPVGSPLSLECTVEGTSNPNLYWYRQAAGRGLQLLFYSVGIGQISSEVPQNLSASRPQDRQFILSSKKLLLSDSGFYLCAWNGIRQGNYEQYFGPGTRLTVT.

V usage is TRBV7-6 and J usage is TRBJ1-2, with D possibly matching TRBD1 (5 bases). Deletions cut 1 base from V and 8 bases from J, with 17 bases between. This CDR3 has 15 amino acids. Germline lookup yields CDR1 SGHVS and CDR2 FNYEAQ. DNA of the CDR3: TGTGCCAGCAGCTTAGGGGGTACAGCGCAGGGAGGCTACACCTTC. It is translated as CASSLGGTAQGGYTF.

This rearrangement joins TRBV27 to TRBJ2-2; no clear D. The CDR3 is made up of 16 amino acids. Trimming removed 1 base at V and 2 bases at J, with 11 bases between. The V gene's germline CDR1 is MNHEY and CDR2 SMNVEV (reference sequence). CDR3 DNA: TGTGCCAGCAGTTTATTACGACCAACCAACACCGGGGAGCTGTTTTTT. Its protein is CASSLLRPTNTGELFF.

V usage is TRBV6-1 and J usage is TRBJ2-5; D is unresolved. The V gene's germline CDR1 is MNHNS and CDR2 SASEGT. The germline V and J ends were trimmed by 3 bases and 4 bases, with 6 bases remaining between them. The CDR3 spans 12 residues. In DNA, the CDR3 is TGTGCCAGCAGTGAGCCGGCAGAGACCCAGTACTTC. Translated: CASSEPAETQYF.

The CDR3 reads CASSLEGRGYLGKNIQYF. CDR3 coding DNA: TGTGCCAGCAGCTTAGAGGGTAGAGGGTATCTTGGCAAAAACATTCAGTACTTC. V usage is TRBV7-9 and J usage is TRBJ2-4, with D maybe TRBD2 (5 bases). Trimming removed 1 base at V and 3 bases at J, with 19 bases between. The length of the CDR3 is 18 residues. CDR1 and CDR2 (germline): SEHNR, FQNEAQ (reference sequence).

J is TRBJ2-2 and V is TRBV29-1, with 8 positions matching TRBD1. Per germline, CDR1 SQVTM and CDR2 ANQGSEA. The CDR3 extends over 13 amino acids. J gave up 6 bases and V 7 bases, and 7 bases lay outside the gene matches. CDR3 protein: CSAVTGAAGELFF. Here the CDR3 DNA reads TGCAGCGCCGTGACAGGGGCGGCCGGGGAGCTGTTTTTT.

Details on this clone: Other DNA sequences of this sample code for an identical CDR3. Here the CDR3 reads CASSQGAGYGYTF. The DNA for the CDR3 is TGTGCCAGCAGCCAAGGGGCCGGCTATGGCTACACCTTC. This rearrangement joins TRBV14 to TRBJ1-2; D is unclear. The V end was cut by 1 base, the J end by 4 bases, with 7 bases between. This CDR3 region has 13 residues. Germline V gene lookup returns CDR1 SGHDN and CDR2 FVKESK.

The J gene is TRBJ2-4, the V gene TRBV5-1, with 7 positions matching TRBD2. Germline lookup yields CDR1 SGHRS and CDR2 YFSETQ. The CDR3 has 15 residues. Trimming took 4 bases from V and 3 from J; bases not matched to a gene: 7. CDR3 nucleotide sequence: TGCGCCAGCAGCCCCCTGGGGGGGGACAAAAACATTCAGTACTTC. This gives the protein CASSPLGGDKNIQYF.

This clone was detected once. The chain uses TRBV27 and TRBJ2-7; 9 bases align to TRBD2. V lost 6 bases and J lost 0; bases outside the gene matches: 9. CDR1 and CDR2 (germline): MNHEY, SMNVEV (reference sequence). This CDR3 region has 16 residues. The CDR3 reads CASSPDLREGSYEQYF. The CDR3 coding sequence is TGTGCCAGCAGCCCGGACTTGCGGGAGGGCTCCTACGAGCAGTACTTC.

This clone was counted a single time. The identical CDR3 is also encoded by other nucleotide sequences in the sample. The chain is built from TRBV9 and TRBJ2-1; possibly TRBD1 for D (6 bases). The CDR3 runs to 13 residues. V was clipped by 3 bases and J by 8 bases, with 12 bases between them. Germline CDR1 reads SGDLS; CDR2 reads YYNGEE. The CDR3 spells CASSAGGGDEQFF. CDR3 DNA: TGTGCCAGCAGCGCCGGTGGGGGCGATGAGCAGTTCTTC. The full variable domain, with the rest looked up from reference TRBV9 and TRBJ2-1, is DSGVTQTPKHLITATGQRVTLRCSPRSGDLSVYWYQQSLDQGLQFLIQYYNGEERAKGNILERFSAQQFPDLHSELNLSSLELGDSALYFCASSAGGGDEQFFGPGTRLTVL.

As to this clone: Other DNA sequences in this specimen translate into the identical CDR3. The rearrangement links TRBV7-2 to TRBJ2-1; 9 bases agree with TRBD2. This CDR3 spans 16 amino acids. J lost 4 bases, V lost 4 bases, and 8 bases had no gene match. CDR1 is SGHTA, CDR2 FQGNSA, per germline. The CDR3 here is CASSSPGLAGYNEQFF. CDR3 DNA sequence: TGTGCCAGCAGCTCCCCGGGACTAGCAGGGTACAATGAGCAGTTCTTC.